This passage covers 16 T cell receptor beta chains from one sample sequenced in a study of T cell responses to AZD1222 COVID-19 vaccine. The table came from immunoSEQ multiplex PCR; TCRdb's copy has only in-frame clones and leaves some out. The table records about 120,000 clones, about 90% of them present only once. Sequences were derived from peripheral blood, sampled on day 0 of AZD1222 vaccination. The receptor set was obtained from an adult in good health.

V gene TRBV9 combines with J gene TRBJ1-2; 8 nucleotides align to TRBD1. CDR1 and CDR2 (germline): SGDLS, YYNGEE. The CDR3 runs to 13 residues. J was trimmed by 10 bases and V by 2 bases; bases with no gene match: 7. CDR3 region: CASSVGQGLIYTF. The CDR3 DNA follows: TGTGCCAGCAGCGTCGGACAGGGTTTAATCTACACCTTC.

The V call is TRBV4-1, the J call TRBJ1-2; the D is unclear. V lost 0 bases and J lost 5, with 10 bases in between. This CDR3 is 14 amino acids long. The germline gives CDR1 MGHRA, CDR2 YSYEKL. CDR3: CASSQDPVEYGYTF. CDR3 bases: TGCGCCAGCAGCCAAGATCCCGTCGAGTATGGCTACACCTTC.

The chain recombines TRBV5-1 with TRBJ2-3; D might be TRBD1 or TRBD2, each matching 5 bases. CDR1 is SGHRS and CDR2 is YFSETQ in the germline V gene. V lost 4 bases to trimming and J lost 4 bases, with 16 bases between them. The CDR3 is made up of 15 amino acids. The CDR3, as DNA: TGCGCCAGCAGCGGGACCGGGGCCCAGCCAGATACGCAGTATTTT. This translates into CASSGTGAQPDTQYF. Full variable domain (missing parts from reference TRBV5-1 and TRBJ2-3): KAGVTQTPRYLIKTRGQQVTLSCSPISGHRSVSWYQQTPGQGLQFLFEYFSETQRNKGNFPGRFSGRQFSNSRSEMNVSTLELGDSALYLCASSGTGAQPDTQYFGPGTRLTVL.

The chain recombines TRBV3-1 (or the pseudogene TRBV3-2) with TRBJ2-1, with 9 nucleotides matching TRBD2. The V gene end was trimmed by 1 base and the J gene end by 6 bases; junction bases not matched to a gene: 1. Germline lookup yields CDR1 LGHDT and CDR2 YNNKEL (reference sequence). This CDR3 comprises 14 residues. The CDR3 DNA sequence: TGTGCCAGCAGCCAAGGACTAGCGGCCAATGAGCAGTTCTTC. Translated, it gives CASSQGLAANEQFF.

The chain carries TRBV4-1 and TRBJ2-3; D may be TRBD1 or TRBD2 (6 bases each). The ends were cut back, 3 bases at V and 2 bases at J, with 12 bases in the middle. The germline CDR1 and CDR2 sequences are MGHRA and YSYEKL. CDR3 length equals 15 residues. CDR3 region: CASSQEGQYTDTQYF. The CDR3 region has the DNA TGCGCCAGCAGCCAGGAGGGACAATACACAGATACGCAGTATTTT.

V is TRBV4-1 and J is TRBJ1-1; D remains unclear. This CDR3 contains 16 residues. The V end was cut by 3 bases, the J end by 4 bases, with 18 bases between. Germline V lookup: CDR1 MGHRA, CDR2 YSYEKL. This chain's CDR3 is CASSHAPRSAGTEAFF. The CDR3 coding sequence is TGCGCCAGCAGCCATGCCCCTCGGAGCGCGGGCACTGAAGCTTTCTTT.

The DNA for the CDR3 is TGTGCCAGCACCTCATTGGGGGAATCCTACAATGAGCAGTTCTTC. Amino acid sequence: CASTSLGESYNEQFF. The J gene is TRBJ2-1, the V gene TRBV2; D tentatively fits TRBD1 or TRBD2 (5 bases each). CDR3 length: 15 amino acids. Per germline, CDR1 SNHLY and CDR2 FYNNEI. Trimming stripped 7 bases from V and 1 base from J, with 14 bases between.

The chain combines TRBV27 with TRBJ1-2; D is undetermined. The V end was cut by 8 bases, the J end by 3 bases, with 16 bases between. The V gene's germline CDR1 is MNHEY and CDR2 SMNVEV (reference sequence). The CDR3 extends over 14 amino acids. Here the CDR3 DNA reads TGTGCCAGCGGACCTACGGGGTCTTACTATGGCTACACCTTC. This sequence encodes CASGPTGSYYGYTF.

The chain is built from TRBV9 and TRBJ2-7, with D maybe TRBD1 (6 bases). Germline V lookup: CDR1 SGDLS, CDR2 YYNGEE. V was cut by 0 bases and J by 5 bases, with 12 bases left in between. The CDR3 consists of 14 residues. The CDR3 reads CASSVAVRGDEQYF. The CDR3 region has the DNA TGTGCCAGCAGCGTAGCAGTCAGGGGCGACGAGCAGTACTTC.

The chain links TRBV7-6 to TRBJ2-7; 16 positions match TRBD2. V trimming: 6 bases; J trimming: 4 bases; junction bases outside the gene matches: 15. From germline, CDR1 is SGHVS and CDR2 FNYEAQ. The CDR3 covers 19 residues. The CDR3 DNA is TGTGCCAGCAGTTCCGAACCGGGACTAGCGGGGGGGCCCAGTTACGAGCAGTACTTC. Its protein product is CASSSEPGLAGGPSYEQYF.

The chain employs TRBV19 and TRBJ1-6; a possible D gene is TRBD1 (6 bases). The V and J ends lost 3 bases and 7 bases respectively, with 13 bases between them. The CDR3 is 15 amino acids. CDR1 is LNHDA and CDR2 is SQIVND in the germline V gene (reference sequence). CDR3 residues: CASSINREINSPLHF. DNA of the CDR3: TGTGCCAGTAGTATTAACAGGGAAATCAATTCACCCCTCCACTTT.

The J gene is TRBJ1-4, the V gene TRBV7-8; D is unresolved. This CDR3 contains 16 residues. From germline, CDR1 is SGHVS and CDR2 FQNEAQ. Trimming took off 5 bases at V and 0 bases at J, with 13 bases between the two ends. CDR3 nucleotide sequence: TGTGCCAGCAGCCCAAGACGGGGAACAACTAATGAAAAACTGTTTTTT. It specifies CASSPRRGTTNEKLFF.

The V gene is TRBV25-1, the J gene TRBJ1-4, with D unclear. The CDR3 is made up of 15 amino acids. The germline V and J ends were trimmed by 5 bases and 0 bases, with 10 bases remaining between them. Germline CDR1 MGHDK, CDR2 SYGVNS. The chain's CDR3 is CASSYRTATNEKLFF. DNA for the CDR3: TGTGCCAGCAGTTACCGGACGGCAACTAATGAAAAACTGTTTTTT.

This clone was observed a single time. V gene TRBV12-5 combines with J gene TRBJ2-3, with 10 nucleotides matching TRBD1. The V segment lost 5 bases and the J segment 3 bases; nucleotides outside the gene matches: 14. The germline V gene has CDR1 LGHNT and CDR2 FRNRAP. The CDR3 loop spans 18 amino acids. The CDR3 nucleotides read TGTGCTAGTGGTCTCCATTTGACAGGGGGCCCGGGTACAGATACGCAGTATTTT. Translating gives CASGLHLTGGPGTDTQYF.

CDR3 protein: CASSPRLGDGYTF. The CDR3 nucleotides are TGTGCCAGCTCACCACGGTTGGGGGACGGCTACACCTTC. The gene calls are TRBV18 and TRBJ1-2; weak D call: TRBD1 (5 bases). The germline V gene has CDR1 KGHSH and CDR2 LQKENI. The CDR3 length is 13 residues. V was shortened by 1 base and J by 8 bases, with 11 bases between the two germline ends.

The chain is built from TRBV28 and TRBJ1-2; a weak D match, TRBD1 (6 bases). CDR1 and CDR2 (germline): MDHEN, SYDVKM. Trimming took off 6 bases at V and 8 bases at J, with 13 bases between the two ends. The CDR3 extends over 12 amino acids. The CDR3 region is CASREQGRGYTF. The CDR3, as DNA: TGTGCCAGCAGAGAACAGGGTCGGGGCTACACCTTC.